The clone carrying this T cell receptor (beta chain) was counted a single time. One end of the junction varies from germline; a read error may be responsible. Allocation to cohorts depended on clinical history reported by the participants. This sample was taken from a study of blood T cell repertoires in COVID-19. About the research overall: The United States, Italy and Spain were the sources of the acute and convalescent COVID-19 samples.

Data came from immunoSEQ multiplex PCR; TCRdb stores just in-frame clones and leaves some out. The sample lists under 250,000 clones; 70% to 90% were seen once. Germline V gene sequence: CDR1 LNHDA, CDR2 SQIVND (reference sequence). CDR3 length: 16 amino acids. This TCR was recovered from a man aged 25 to 45 who had recovered from COVID-19. Material: PBMCs or T cells enriched from blood (not recorded which). This chain links TRBV19 with TRBJ2-5; 9 nucleotides agree with TRBD2. In nucleotides, the CDR3 is TGTGCCAGTAGCATAGCGGGAGCTTCGGGCAGTGAGACCCAGTACTTC. Protein sequence: CASSIAGASGSETQYF. The full variable domain, its missing parts supplied by reference TRBV19 and TRBJ2-5, is DGGITQSPKYLFRKEGQNVTLSCEQNLNHDAMYWYRQDPGQGLRLIYYSQIVNDFQKGDIAEGYSVSREKKESFPLTVTSAQKNPTAFYLCASSIAGASGSETQYFGPGTRLLVL.